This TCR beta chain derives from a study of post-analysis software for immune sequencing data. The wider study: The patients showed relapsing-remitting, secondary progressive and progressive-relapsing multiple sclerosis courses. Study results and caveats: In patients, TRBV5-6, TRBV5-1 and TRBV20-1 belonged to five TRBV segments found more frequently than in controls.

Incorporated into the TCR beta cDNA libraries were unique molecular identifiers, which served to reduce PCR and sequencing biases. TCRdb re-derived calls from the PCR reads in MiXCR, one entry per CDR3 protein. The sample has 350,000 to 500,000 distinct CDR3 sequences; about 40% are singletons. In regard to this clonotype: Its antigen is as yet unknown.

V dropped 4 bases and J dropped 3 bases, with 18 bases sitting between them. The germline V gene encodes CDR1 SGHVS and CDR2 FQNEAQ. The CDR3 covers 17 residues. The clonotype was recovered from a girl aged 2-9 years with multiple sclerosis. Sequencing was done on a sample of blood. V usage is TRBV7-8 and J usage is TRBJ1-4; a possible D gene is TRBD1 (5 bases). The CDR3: CASSSSRVRQPNEKLFF. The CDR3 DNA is TGTGCCAGCAGCTCTTCGAGGGTCAGACAGCCTAATGAAAAACTGTTTTTT.